The source of this T cell receptor (beta chain) is a study of blood T cell repertoires in COVID-19. Study as a whole: Acute and convalescent COVID-19 specimens originated in the United States, Italy and Spain. The analysed material was cDNA or gDNA that came from T cells, B-cell-depleted T cells, or PBMCs.

The CDR3 runs 14 residues. Germline trimming cut 4 bases from V and 6 bases from J; bases unmatched to any gene: 7. The germline CDR1 and CDR2 sequences are SEHNR and FQNEAQ (reference sequence). Original handling: Estimates of nucleated cell counts were drawn from the amplification of reference gene primers. Clones were sequenced by immunoSEQ multiplex PCR, and TCRdb holds only the in-frame ones, with some missing. Clonal size and the V and J genes are those of that table, whereas D and trimming came from the DNA. Seen here are around 180,000 clones, roughly nine tenths observed once, and the top ten hold around 24%.

The sequenced sample was peripheral blood. The rearrangement links TRBV7-9 to TRBJ2-7, with TRBD2 matching over 9 bases. This clonotype was obtained from a man between 60 and 70 years old with acute or convalescent COVID-19. CDR3 in DNA: TGTGCCAGCAGCTCCTCCGGGACTAGCTCCGAGCAGTACTTC. As protein: CASSSSGTSSEQYF. The variable domain in full, with the rest retrieved from reference TRBV7-9 and TRBJ2-7, is DTGVSQNPRHKITKRGQNVTFRCDPISEHNRLYWYRQTLGQGPEFLTYFQNEAQLEKSRLLSDRFSAERPKGSFSTLEIQRTEQGDSAMYLCASSSSGTSSEQYFGPGTRLTVT.